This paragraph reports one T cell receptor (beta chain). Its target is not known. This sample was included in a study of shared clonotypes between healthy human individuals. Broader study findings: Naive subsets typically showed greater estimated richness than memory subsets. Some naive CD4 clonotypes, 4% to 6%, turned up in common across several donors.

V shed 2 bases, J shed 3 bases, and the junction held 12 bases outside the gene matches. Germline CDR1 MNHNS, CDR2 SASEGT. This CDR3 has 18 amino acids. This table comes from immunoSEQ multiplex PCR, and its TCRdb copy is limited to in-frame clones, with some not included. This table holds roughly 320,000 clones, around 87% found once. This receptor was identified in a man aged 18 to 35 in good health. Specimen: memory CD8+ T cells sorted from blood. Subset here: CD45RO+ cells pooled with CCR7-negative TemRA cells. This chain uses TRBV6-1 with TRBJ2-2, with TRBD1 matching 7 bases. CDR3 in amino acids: CASSEIGPGTEDTGELFF. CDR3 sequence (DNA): TGTGCCAGCAGTGAAATTGGGCCTGGGACAGAGGACACCGGGGAGCTGTTTTTT.